A selection of T cell receptor beta chains follows, all from one sample in a study of response to subunit inactivated influenza vaccine. TCRdb redid the calling of the RT-PCR reads with MiXCR, one entry per CDR3 protein. This sample yields fewer than 750,000 distinct CDR3 sequences, of which 11% to 15% are seen a single time; over 8.5% belongs to the top ten. This sample comprised PBMCs from blood, obtained about 11 days after vaccination. The receptors shown here come from a man aged 50 to 60 who received an inactivated influenza vaccine. Both conserved end residues are part of each CDR3.

cdr3_aa v_call
CSAAQTSGRAGEQFF TRBV20-1
CASSLGPRTDTQYF TRBV11-2
CASSPRLAGTYNEQFF TRBV7-9
CASSYGGAQETQYF TRBV6-5
CASSYSSQGTYEQYF TRBV6-5
CASSQGQGRYEQFF TRBV14
CASSPPAGGGRYNEQFF TRBV28
CATSDLEASSYNEQFF TRBV24-1
CASSKHSSWAYEQYF TRBV25-1
CASSLDRIPYNEQFF TRBV5-1
CASSQGQRGVGETQYF TRBV4-2
CSVSRGHKTDTQYF TRBV29-1
CASSLRDATYNEQFF TRBV5-1
CASSYGGGDPQFF TRBV6-6
CASNLAGSTGELFF TRBV7-9
CASSRGQGYGYTF TRBV12-3/TRBV12-4
CASSPIVGRPSYEQYF TRBV7-9
CASSASQEARETQYF TRBV11-1
CASSLTDWNTGELFF TRBV28
CASRLVGANTGELFF TRBV12-3/TRBV12-4
CASSAGGAGTGELFF TRBV5-1
CATSGRTAIPDTQYF TRBV24-1
CASSHPGLAGGPYNEQFF TRBV5-1
CAGRTSGGGEQFF TRBV10-2
CASSLWQGRTGELFF TRBV7-2
CASSLAYQGDYGYTF TRBV5-1
CASSRDVSSYNSPLHF TRBV6-1
CASSYSRDRGSYEQYF TRBV6-2/TRBV6-3
CASSRPSGEETQYF TRBV7-2
CASSPRKDTQYF TRBV6-1
CASSLLGHYEQYF TRBV11-1
CASRKDRGSNQPQHF TRBV5-1
CASSPSTGTYEQYF TRBV6-1
CSADGLAGVQETQYF TRBV20-1
CASSSDRVFYGYTF TRBV10-1
CASSHGPGANQPQHF TRBV3-1
CSGRTGNNYGYTF TRBV20-1
CASSLGQINEQFF TRBV12-3/TRBV12-4
CSVEPRAGSSYNEQFF TRBV29-1
CASSKGLAAFNEQFF TRBV12-3/TRBV12-4
CASGGQVEQYF TRBV2
CASSQGPKSGEQYF TRBV3-1
CSAPQFTSRSTGELFF TRBV20-1
CASSPGGRGETDTQYF TRBV12-3/TRBV12-4
CATSSLAGGLRGTDTQYF TRBV15
CSAVLDRNYGYTF TRBV20-1
CASSLGGDPVTQYF TRBV5-6
CASSYSRAGVGTEAFF TRBV6-2/TRBV6-3
CASSVASAHYEQYF TRBV9
CASSLIGITEAFF TRBV13
CASSQGGVVQETQYF TRBV14
CASSQESFSTGEETQYF TRBV4-2
CASRLGQGSRQETQYF TRBV12-3/TRBV12-4
CASSKTVWQPQHF TRBV19